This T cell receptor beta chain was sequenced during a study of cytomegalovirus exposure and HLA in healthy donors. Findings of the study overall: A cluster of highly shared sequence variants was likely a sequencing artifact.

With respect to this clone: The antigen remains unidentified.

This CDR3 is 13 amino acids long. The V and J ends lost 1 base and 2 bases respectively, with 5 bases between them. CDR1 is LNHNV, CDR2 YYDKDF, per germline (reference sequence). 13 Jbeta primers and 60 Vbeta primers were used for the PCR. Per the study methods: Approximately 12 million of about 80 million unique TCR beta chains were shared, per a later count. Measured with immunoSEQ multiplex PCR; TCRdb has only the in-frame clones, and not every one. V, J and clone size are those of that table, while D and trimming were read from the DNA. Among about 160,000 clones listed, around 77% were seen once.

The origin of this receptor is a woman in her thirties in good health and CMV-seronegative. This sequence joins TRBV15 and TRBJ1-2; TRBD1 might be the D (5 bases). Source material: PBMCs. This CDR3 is CATSRGQNYGYTF. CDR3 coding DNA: TGTGCCACCAGCAGAGGACAGAACTATGGCTACACCTTC.